There are a few counts of the clone carrying this T cell receptor beta chain. This CDR3 comprises 13 residues. The ends were cut back, 0 bases at V and 7 bases at J, with 9 bases in the middle. Germline V gives CDR1 SEHNR, CDR2 FQNEAQ (reference sequence). The investigators amplified TCR beta CDR3 regions from RNA transcripts. A first-round RT-PCR of the TCR CDR3 used the HTBI primer set. TCRdb recomputed calls from the multiplex PCR reads with MiXCR, one row per CDR3 protein. The data show about 340,000 distinct CDR3 sequences, 18% seen once. This entry is derived from a study of T cells in Graves' hyperthyroidism and ophthalmopathy.

The chain has TRBV7-9 and TRBJ1-2; possibly TRBD1 for D (5 bases). Source material: blood. This receptor was obtained from a woman aged 45-59 years with Graves' hyperthyroidism. CDR3 DNA sequence: TGTGCCAGCAGCTTAGCGGGACTGGTTGGCTACACCTTC. Its protein product is CASSLAGLVGYTF. The full variable domain, in which reference TRBV7-9 and TRBJ1-2 provide the parts outside the CDR3, is DTGVSQNPRHKITKRGQNVTFRCDPISEHNRLYWYRQTLGQGPEFLTYFQNEAQLEKSRLLSDRFSAERPKGSFSTLEIQRTEQGDSAMYLCASSLAGLVGYTFGSGTRLTVV.